These T cell receptor beta chains were read from a single sample in a study of molecular identifiers for immune sequencing clone quantification. TCRdb analysed the PCR reads with MiXCR anew, one entry per CDR3 protein. The table has approximately 36,000 distinct CDR3 sequences, approximately 17% seen once. The source material was naive CD8+ T cells from blood, with Jurkat cell RNA spiked in. These receptors originate from a human donor in good health. Some libraries in this study had Jurkat cell RNA spiked in. Each CDR3 is given with its conserved first and last residue. Each record gives: V gene, J gene, clone size, D gene, CDR3 DNA, CDR3 protein. D genes are given only for firm matches. Rows may omit the clone size; those that give it use once, few, many or a size class.

TRBV9	TRBJ2-3	few	TRBD1	TGTGCCAGCAGCATAAACAGGGGGCGCTTCGCAGATACGCAGTATTTT	CASSINRGRFADTQYF
TRBV12-3/TRBV12-4	TRBJ2-1	many	TRBD2	TGTGCCAGCAGGTCTAGCGGGAGTAGAAACAATGAGCAGTTCTTC	CASRSSGSRNNEQFF
TRBV7-2	TRBJ2-7	NA	TRBD2	TGTGCCAGCAGCCGACAGACTAGCGGGAGGTTCGAGCAGTACTTC	CASSRQTSGRFEQYF
TRBV7-8	TRBJ2-7	few	NA	TGTGCCAGCAGCTTAGATGGCGGGCAGTACTTC	CASSLDGGQYF
TRBV7-7	TRBJ2-7	NA	NA	TGTGCTAGCAGCCAATACCCCGGAGGGGGCTACGAGCAGTACTTC	CASSQYPGGGYEQYF
TRBV7-9	TRBJ2-1	many	NA	TGTGCCAGCAGCCCCTCTGGGAGCTCCTACAATGAGCAGTTCTTC	CASSPSGSSYNEQFF
TRBV7-9	TRBJ1-2	many	NA	TGTGCCAGCAGCGCTCAGGATCGACAGACGCCAGACTATGGCTACACCTTC	CASSAQDRQTPDYGYTF
TRBV4-1	TRBJ2-7	many	TRBD2	TGCGCCAGCAGCCAAGTAGGCGGGAGGATCGACGAGCAGTACTTC	CASSQVGGRIDEQYF
TRBV6-2/TRBV6-3	TRBJ2-7	medium-sized	TRBD1	TGTGCCAGCGGGGACAGCTTTTCCTACGAGCAGTACTTC	CASGDSFSYEQYF
TRBV12-3/TRBV12-4	TRBJ2-7	many	NA	TGTGCCAGCAGTTTAAAGGGCAGCTCCTACGAGCAGTACTTC	CASSLKGSSYEQYF
TRBV13	TRBJ2-7	many	TRBD2	TGTGCCAGCAGCTTAAGTGGTAGCGGGAGCTACGAGCAGTACTTC	CASSLSGSGSYEQYF
TRBV28	TRBJ2-7	NA	NA	TGTGCCAGTAGTTTAAGGCAGGTGGGGAACTACGAGCAGTACTTC	CASSLRQVGNYEQYF
TRBV4-2	TRBJ2-7	many	NA	TGTGCCAGCAGCCTAGGAGGGCCAGGGGAGCAGTACTTC	CASSLGGPGEQYF
TRBV19	TRBJ2-1	few	TRBD2	TGTGCCAGTAGTATTATTAGCGGGAGGTGGTCCTACAATGAGCAGTTCTTC	CASSIISGRWSYNEQFF
TRBV7-9	TRBJ2-2	NA	NA	TGTGCCAGCAGCTTAACCGTAGGGGGAGCGAACACCGGGGAGCTGTTTTTT	CASSLTVGGANTGELFF
TRBV12-3/TRBV12-4	TRBJ2-7	many	TRBD2	TGTGCCAGCAAACTAGCGGGAGGGCTAAGCGAGCAGTACTTC	CASKLAGGLSEQYF
TRBV19	TRBJ1-5	many	TRBD1	TGTGCCAGTAGTGCGGGACAGGGACTCGCCCAGCCCCAGCATTTT	CASSAGQGLAQPQHF
TRBV21-1	TRBJ2-1	many	NA	TGTGCCAGCACCACGGGACTAGCGGGTAATGAGCAGTTCTTC	CASTTGLAGNEQFF
TRBV4-3	TRBJ2-7	many	TRBD1	TGCGCCAGCAGCCAAGATCATGAGACAGGGTCCCACGAGCAGTACTTC	CASSQDHETGSHEQYF
TRBV13	TRBJ1-3	few	NA	TGTGCCAGCAGCTTAGCCGGGTCCGGGGGGCCTGGAAACACCATATATTTT	CASSLAGSGGPGNTIYF
TRBV19	TRBJ1-6	NA	NA	TGTGCCAGTAGTGTCAGAAGCTCCTATAATTCACCCCTCCACTTT	CASSVRSSYNSPLHF
TRBV27	TRBJ2-2	many	NA	TGTGCCAGCAGTTTTCAAGGGCCCCGTGACGTAGCAGATGGGGCCGGGGAGCTGTTTTTT	CASSFQGPRDVADGAGELFF
TRBV6-1	TRBJ2-3	few	NA	TGTGCCAGCAGTGAAGGCTATATTCCCACAGATACGCAGTATTTT	CASSEGYIPTDTQYF
TRBV5-6	TRBJ1-2	many	TRBD1	TGTGCCAGCAGGTCCACAGGGGACTATGGCTACACCTTC	CASRSTGDYGYTF
TRBV12-3/TRBV12-4	TRBJ2-7	few	TRBD1	TGTGCCAGCAGTCTCACCGGGACAGCTAGCAACGAGCAGTACTTC	CASSLTGTASNEQYF
TRBV4-2	TRBJ2-2	NA	NA	TGTGCCAGCAGCCAAGATTCTAGACGGAACACCGGGGAGCTGTTTTTT	CASSQDSRRNTGELFF
TRBV10-2	TRBJ2-5	many	NA	TGCGCCAGCAGTGAGTGGGGCCGAGAGACCCAGTACTTC	CASSEWGRETQYF
TRBV6-2/TRBV6-3	TRBJ2-1	many	TRBD2	TGTGCCAGCAGTTCGGGACTAGCGTCCGGCGAGCAGTTCTTC	CASSSGLASGEQFF
TRBV6-2/TRBV6-3	TRBJ2-7	many	NA	TGTGCCAGCAGTTACCCCGCGAGGGCCTCCTACGAGCAGTACTTC	CASSYPARASYEQYF
TRBV6-2/TRBV6-3	TRBJ2-7	many	TRBD1	TGTGCCAGCAGTTACCGGGACAGTTTACGGGGCGAGCAGTACTTC	CASSYRDSLRGEQYF
TRBV29-1	TRBJ2-7	many	TRBD2	TGCAGCGTTAGCGGGAGGGTCGCCTACGAGCAGTACTTC	CSVSGRVAYEQYF
TRBV12-3/TRBV12-4	TRBJ2-7	NA	TRBD1	TGTGCCAGCAGTTTTGGGACAGGGGCCTACGAGCAGTACTTC	CASSFGTGAYEQYF
TRBV15	TRBJ2-5	few	NA	TGTGCCACCAGCAGAGAGGACGAGTACCAAGAGACCCAGTACTTC	CATSREDEYQETQYF
TRBV4-3	TRBJ2-1	few	TRBD2	TGCGCCAGCAGCCAAGTAGTCCTAGCGGGAGACCCGGGCTGGGTCGATGAGCAGTTCTTC	CASSQVVLAGDPGWVDEQFF
TRBV6-5	TRBJ2-4	NA	NA	TGTGCCAGCAGTCCAAGGTCGCCCCTAGCCAAAAACATTCAGTACTTC	CASSPRSPLAKNIQYF
TRBV28	TRBJ2-1	many	TRBD1	TGTGCCAGCAGTTTCGGGACAGGGGGAGGCGATGAGCAGTTCTTC	CASSFGTGGGDEQFF
TRBV27	TRBJ2-1	many	TRBD2	TGTGCCAGCAGTTCGCTAGCGGGAGGGCACAATGAGCAGTTCTTC	CASSSLAGGHNEQFF
TRBV5-1	TRBJ2-3	NA	NA	TGCGCCAGCAGCTTGGACTTAGCGAGCACAGATACGCAGTATTTT	CASSLDLASTDTQYF
TRBV20-1	TRBJ1-1	many	NA	TGCAGTGCTAGAGATCTACAGGTTGGGGGCACTGAAGCTTTCTTT	CSARDLQVGGTEAFF
TRBV12-3/TRBV12-4	TRBJ2-7	many	NA	TGTGCCAGCAGTTTAGGGCCCCGCGAGCAGTACTTC	CASSLGPREQYF